This T cell receptor (beta chain) was profiled in a study of radiation and T cells in renal cell carcinoma. Overall study findings and caveats: In blood, top tumor clones expanded by 2 weeks, shrinking by 4.

In the case of this clone: The antigen is unknown.

Germline-derived CDR1 and CDR2 are MNHEY and SMNVEV (reference sequence). The CDR3 has 18 residues. V gave up 4 bases and J gave up 9 bases; unmatched junction bases: 20. Time point in this sample: blood 4 weeks post-SBRT, at nephrectomy. Indicated treatment: 15 Gy SBRT to primary tumor, nephrectomy 4 weeks later. Nephrectomy followed 15 Gy stereotactic body radiation by 4 weeks. After SBRT, blood was collected at 2 and 4 weeks, plus baseline. The table came from immunoSEQ multiplex PCR; TCRdb's copy has only in-frame clones and leaves some out. The sample lists tens of thousands of clones; around four fifths were seen once.

This receptor was identified in a man in his fifties with renal cell carcinoma. V and J are TRBV27 and TRBJ2-1; 8 positions agree with TRBD1. The sequencing here drew on blood, taken from a patient whose treatment included radiotherapy and nephrectomy. The CDR3 spells CASSSVQGVLARDPEQFF. CDR3 bases: TGTGCCAGCAGTTCTGTACAGGGGGTACTAGCCAGGGATCCTGAGCAGTTCTTC.